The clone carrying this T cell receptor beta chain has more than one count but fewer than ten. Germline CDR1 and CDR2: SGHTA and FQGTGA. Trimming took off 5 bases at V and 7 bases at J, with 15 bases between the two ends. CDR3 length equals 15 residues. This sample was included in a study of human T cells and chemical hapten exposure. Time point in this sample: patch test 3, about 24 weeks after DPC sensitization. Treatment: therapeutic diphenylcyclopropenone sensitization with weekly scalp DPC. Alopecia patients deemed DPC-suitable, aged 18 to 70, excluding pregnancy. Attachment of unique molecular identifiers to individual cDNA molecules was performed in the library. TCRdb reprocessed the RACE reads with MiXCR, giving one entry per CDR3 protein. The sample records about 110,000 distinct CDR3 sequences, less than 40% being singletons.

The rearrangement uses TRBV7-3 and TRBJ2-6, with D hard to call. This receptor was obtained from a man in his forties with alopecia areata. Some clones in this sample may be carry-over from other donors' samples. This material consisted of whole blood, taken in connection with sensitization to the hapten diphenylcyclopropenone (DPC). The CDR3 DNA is TGTGCCAGCAGCCCGACTCCCCTGGCCGCCAACGTCCTGACTTTC. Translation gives CASSPTPLAANVLTF. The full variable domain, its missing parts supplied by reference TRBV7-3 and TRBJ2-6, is GAGVSQTPSNKVTEKGKYVELRCDPISGHTALYWYRQSLGQGPEFLIYFQGTGAADDSGLPNDRFFAVRPEGSVSTLKIQRTERGDSAVYLCASSPTPLAANVLTFGAGSRLTVL.